A single sample is the source of the 10 T cell receptor beta chains below, sequenced in a study of T cell responses to AZD1222 COVID-19 vaccine. The table came from immunoSEQ multiplex PCR; TCRdb's copy has only in-frame clones and leaves some out. The sample includes some 150,000 clones, about 93% seen only once; the top ten take 5% to 6.5%. The sample consisted of peripheral blood, taken on day 0 of AZD1222 vaccination. Source of these receptors: an adult in good health.

This clone is a singleton in its sample. The rearrangement uses TRBV25-1 and TRBJ1-6; D is perhaps TRBD1 (5 bases). Germline CDR1 and CDR2: MGHDK and SYGVNS. There are 14 residues in the CDR3. With 4 bases removed from V and 7 bases from J, the gap between germline ends came to 11 bases. The CDR3 protein is CASSVDIWNSPLHF. CDR3 DNA: TGTGCCAGCAGTGTGGACATATGGAATTCACCCCTCCACTTT.

This rearrangement joins TRBV4-1 to TRBJ1-1, with 10 bases identical to TRBD1. The CDR3 has 14 residues. With 4 bases clipped from V and 3 bases from J, the junction kept 2 bases outside the gene matches. Germline loops: CDR1 MGHRA, CDR2 YSYEKL. CDR3: CASSLGQGDTEAFF. The CDR3 DNA reads as TGCGCCAGCAGCCTTGGACAGGGGGACACTGAAGCTTTCTTT.

The chain joins TRBV11-1 to TRBJ2-7; 12 nucleotides match TRBD2. This CDR3 is 15 amino acids long. The ends lost 5 bases at V and 3 bases at J; junction bases unmatched: 5. Germline CDR1 is SGHAT and CDR2 is FQDESV (reference sequence). The CDR3 DNA reads TGTGCCAGCAGCCAGACTAGCGGGAGTTACTACGAGCAGTACTTC. Residues: CASSQTSGSYYEQYF.

This chain connects TRBV7-8 to TRBJ2-5; the D gene is possibly TRBD1 (7 bases). The germline gives CDR1 SGHVS, CDR2 FQNEAQ. The CDR3 runs to 15 residues. Trimming removed 1 base from V and 4 bases from J, with 13 bases in between. The DNA for the CDR3 is TGTGCCAGCAGCTTAGGGCGACAGGGAGGAGAGACCCAGTACTTC. This sequence encodes CASSLGRQGGETQYF.

This clone was seen just once. The CDR3 here is CASSYSRQGARSYGYTF. DNA for the CDR3: TGTGCCAGCAGTTACTCGAGGCAGGGGGCGAGGAGCTATGGCTACACCTTC. V usage is TRBV6-7 and J usage is TRBJ1-2; 8 bases align to TRBD1. TRBV6-7 is sorted into the ORF group, with uncertain function. The V segment lost 0 bases and the J segment 4 bases; nucleotides outside the gene matches: 10. CDR3 length equals 17 residues.

The CDR3 bases are TGTGCCAGCACGGGCCAAACGGGACGGACCGCCTACGAGCAGTACTTC. Amino acids: CASTGQTGRTAYEQYF. The chain joins TRBV2 to TRBJ2-7; D may be TRBD1 or TRBD2 (5 bases each). Germline V gene data show CDR1 as SNHLY and CDR2 as FYNNEI. This CDR3 has 16 residues. V was trimmed by 7 bases and J by 2 bases, leaving 21 bases between them.

The chain combines TRBV5-4 with TRBJ2-7; a possible D gene is TRBD1 (6 bases). Germline V gene data show CDR1 as SGHNT and CDR2 as YYREEE (reference sequence). V gave up 4 bases and J gave up 3 bases, with 14 bases separating them. The CDR3 is made up of 14 amino acids. CDR3 coding DNA: TGTGCCAGCAGCCGAGGACAGAGGGGCTACGAGCAGTACTTC. Its translation: CASSRGQRGYEQYF.

This chain joins TRBV7-9 and TRBJ2-1; D possibly corresponds to TRBD1 (5 bases). Trimming stripped 2 bases from V and 9 bases from J, with 5 bases between. This CDR3 is 11 amino acids long. Germline CDR1 is SEHNR and CDR2 is FQNEAQ (reference sequence). CDR3 in DNA: TGTGCCAGCAGCTTACAGGGTGAGCAGTTCTTC. It translates to CASSLQGEQFF.

This clone appeared a single time. The CDR3 DNA sequence: TGTGCCAGCAGTGAAGGGGCATCCGCCACAGATACGCAGTATTTT. Encoded protein: CASSEGASATDTQYF. The chain recombines TRBV2 with TRBJ2-3; D remains unclear. CDR1 SNHLY and CDR2 FYNNEI come from the germline V gene. V was cut by 1 base and J by 2 bases, with 10 bases left in between. The CDR3 spans 15 residues.

The chain combines TRBV28 with TRBJ1-1, with TRBD1 matching 10 bases. Losses at the gene ends were 5 bases for V and 10 bases for J; bases not matched to a gene: 10. Germline-derived CDR1 and CDR2 are MDHEN and SYDVKM. This CDR3 comprises 14 residues. The CDR3 sequence is CASSLSGQGRVAFF. The CDR3 DNA reads as TGTGCCAGCAGTCTATCGGGACAGGGGCGGGTAGCTTTCTTT.